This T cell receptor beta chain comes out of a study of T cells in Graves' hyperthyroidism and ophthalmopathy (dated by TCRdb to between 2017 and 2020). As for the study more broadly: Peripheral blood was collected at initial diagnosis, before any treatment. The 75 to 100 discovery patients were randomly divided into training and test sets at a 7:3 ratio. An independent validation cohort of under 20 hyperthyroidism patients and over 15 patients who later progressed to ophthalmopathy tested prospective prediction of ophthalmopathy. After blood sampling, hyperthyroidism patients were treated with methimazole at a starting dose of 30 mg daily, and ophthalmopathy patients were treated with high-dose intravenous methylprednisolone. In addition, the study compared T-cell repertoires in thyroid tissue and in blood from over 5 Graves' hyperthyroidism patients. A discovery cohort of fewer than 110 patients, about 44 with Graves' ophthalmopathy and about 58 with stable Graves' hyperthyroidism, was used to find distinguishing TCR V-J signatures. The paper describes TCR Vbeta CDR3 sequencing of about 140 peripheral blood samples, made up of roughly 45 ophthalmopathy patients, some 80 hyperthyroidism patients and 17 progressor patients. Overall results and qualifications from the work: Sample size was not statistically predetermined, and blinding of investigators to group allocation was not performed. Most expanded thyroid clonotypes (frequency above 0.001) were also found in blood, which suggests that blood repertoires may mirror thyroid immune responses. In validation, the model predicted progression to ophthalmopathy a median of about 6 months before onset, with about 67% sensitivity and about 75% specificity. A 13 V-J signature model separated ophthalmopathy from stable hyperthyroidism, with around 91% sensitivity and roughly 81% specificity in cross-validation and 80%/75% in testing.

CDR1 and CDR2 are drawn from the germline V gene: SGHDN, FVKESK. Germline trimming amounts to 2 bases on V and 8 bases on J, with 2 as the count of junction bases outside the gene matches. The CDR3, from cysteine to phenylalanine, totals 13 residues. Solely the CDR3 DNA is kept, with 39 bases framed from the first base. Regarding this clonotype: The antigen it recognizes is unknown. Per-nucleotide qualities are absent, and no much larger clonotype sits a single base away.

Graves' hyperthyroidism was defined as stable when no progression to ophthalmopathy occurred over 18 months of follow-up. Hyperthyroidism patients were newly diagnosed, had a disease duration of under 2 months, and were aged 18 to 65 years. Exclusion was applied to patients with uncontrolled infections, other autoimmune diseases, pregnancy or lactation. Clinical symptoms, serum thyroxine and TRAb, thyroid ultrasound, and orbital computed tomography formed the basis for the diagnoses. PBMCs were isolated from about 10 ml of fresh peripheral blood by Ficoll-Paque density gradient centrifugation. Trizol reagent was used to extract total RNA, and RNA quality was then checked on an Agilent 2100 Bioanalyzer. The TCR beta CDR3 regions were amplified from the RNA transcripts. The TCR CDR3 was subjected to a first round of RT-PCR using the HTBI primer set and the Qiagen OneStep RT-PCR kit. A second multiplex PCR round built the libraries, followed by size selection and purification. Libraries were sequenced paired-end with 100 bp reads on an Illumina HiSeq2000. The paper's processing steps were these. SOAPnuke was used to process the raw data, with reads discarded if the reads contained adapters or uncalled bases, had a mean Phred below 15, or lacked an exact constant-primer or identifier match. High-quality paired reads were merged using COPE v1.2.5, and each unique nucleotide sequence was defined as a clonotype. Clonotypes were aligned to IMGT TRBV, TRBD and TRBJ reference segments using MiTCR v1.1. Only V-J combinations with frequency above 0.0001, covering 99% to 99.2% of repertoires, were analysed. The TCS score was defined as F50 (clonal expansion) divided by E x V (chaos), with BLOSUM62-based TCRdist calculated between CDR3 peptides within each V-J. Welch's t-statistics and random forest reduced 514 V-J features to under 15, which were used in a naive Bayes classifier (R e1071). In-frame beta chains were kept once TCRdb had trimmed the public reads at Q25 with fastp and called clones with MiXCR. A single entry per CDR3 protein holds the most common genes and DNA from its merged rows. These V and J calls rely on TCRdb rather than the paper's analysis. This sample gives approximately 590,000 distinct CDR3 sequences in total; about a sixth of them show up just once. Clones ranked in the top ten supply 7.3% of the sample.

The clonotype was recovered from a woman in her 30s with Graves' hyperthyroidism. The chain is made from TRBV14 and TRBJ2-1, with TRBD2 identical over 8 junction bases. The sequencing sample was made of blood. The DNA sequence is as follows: TGTGCCAGCAGCCAATCCGGGGGGGATGAGCAGTTCTTC. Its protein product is CASSQSGGDEQFF.